Shown below are 18 T cell receptor beta chains from a single sample sequenced in a study of cytomegalovirus exposure and HLA in healthy donors. 60 Vbeta and 13 Jbeta primers were used in PCR. Some clones are missing from TCRdb's copy, which holds only in-frame ones; the method was immunoSEQ multiplex PCR. The sample includes 100,000 to 150,000 clones, roughly 85% of them seen just once. Material for sequencing was PBMCs. All receptors come from a boy younger than 18 in good health and CMV-seronegative.

The chain links TRBV15 to TRBJ2-1; D gene unclear. Germline V lookup: CDR1 LNHNV, CDR2 YYDKDF (reference sequence). The CDR3 covers 11 residues. Trimming took off 6 bases at V and 13 bases at J, with 13 bases between the two ends. The CDR3 DNA reads as TGTGCCACCAGATCCCTGGCCCAACAGTTCTTC. Its translation: CATRSLAQQFF.

The gene calls are TRBV5-4 and TRBJ2-2, with D possibly being TRBD2 (6 bases). The length of the CDR3 is 15 residues. The V end was cut by 1 base, the J end by 1 base, with 8 bases between. Germline lookup yields CDR1 SGHNT and CDR2 YYREEE (reference sequence). CDR3 sequence reads: CASSLRAGNTGELFF. CDR3 nucleotides: TGTGCCAGCAGCTTGAGAGCGGGGAACACCGGGGAGCTGTTTTTT.

This clone was observed a single time. The chain joins TRBV15 to TRBJ2-2, with D unclear. This CDR3 region has 14 residues. Germline V gene sequence: CDR1 LNHNV, CDR2 YYDKDF (reference sequence). Trimming cost V 1 base and J 5 bases, with 8 bases left between them. CDR3 sequence: CATSRVGVTGELFF. The CDR3 coding sequence is TGTGCCACCAGCAGAGTCGGAGTAACCGGGGAGCTGTTTTTT. The variable domain in full, with the rest retrieved from reference TRBV15 and TRBJ2-2, is DAMVIQNPRYQVTQFGKPVTLSCSQTLNHNVMYWYQQKSSQAPKLLFHYYDKDFNNEADTPDNFQSRRPNTSFCFLDIRSPGLGDTAMYLCATSRVGVTGELFFGEGSRLTVL.

This chain links TRBV7-2 with TRBJ2-1, with TRBD2 matching 10 bases. Germline V gene sequence: CDR1 SGHTA, CDR2 FQGNSA. The CDR3 contains 16 residues. J lost 5 bases, V lost 1 base, and 5 bases had no gene match. CDR3 protein: CASSLESGLANNEQFF. CDR3 in DNA: TGTGCCAGCAGCTTAGAATCGGGACTAGCGAACAATGAGCAGTTCTTC. The whole variable domain, remainder taken from reference TRBV7-2 and TRBJ2-1, is GAGVSQSPSNKVTEKGKDVELRCDPISGHTALYWYRQSLGQGLEFLIYFQGNSAPDKSGLPSDRFSAERTGGSVSTLTIQRTQQEDSAVYLCASSLESGLANNEQFFGPGTRLTVL.

This chain links TRBV2 with TRBJ2-7; D gene unclear. The CDR3 has 10 residues. Germline V gives CDR1 SNHLY, CDR2 FYNNEI. V was trimmed by 8 bases and J by 6 bases, leaving 8 bases between them. The CDR3 here is CASAQTEQYF. CDR3 coding DNA: TGTGCCAGCGCACAAACCGAGCAGTACTTC.

As concerns this clone: Other DNA sequences within the sample encode an identical CDR3. The rearrangement links TRBV7-9 to TRBJ2-7, with D maybe TRBD1 (5 bases). Germline assignment: CDR1 SEHNR and CDR2 FQNEAQ (reference sequence). This CDR3 spans 11 amino acids. Deletions cut 5 bases from V and 3 bases from J, with 5 bases between. The CDR3 nucleotides are TGTGCCAGCAGCAGGGGCTACGAGCAGTACTTC. Translating it yields CASSRGYEQYF. Combining the CDR3 with reference TRBV7-9 and TRBJ2-7 gives the whole variable domain DTGVSQNPRHKITKRGQNVTFRCDPISEHNRLYWYRQTLGQGPEFLTYFQNEAQLEKSRLLSDRFSAERPKGSFSTLEIQRTEQGDSAMYLCASSRGYEQYFGPGTRLTVT.

This clone was seen a few times. The genes are TRBV27 and TRBJ1-1; D unclear. Looked up from germline, CDR1 is MNHEY and CDR2 is SMNVEV (reference sequence). Trimming removed 3 bases at V and 3 bases at J, with 11 bases between. CDR3 size: 14 residues. The CDR3 is CASSFRRGDTEAFF. The CDR3 region has the DNA TGTGCCAGCAGTTTCCGGCGAGGAGACACTGAAGCTTTCTTT.

The count of this clone is one. The chain joins TRBV5-8 to TRBJ1-5; no definite D call. Trimming removed 7 bases from V and 0 bases from J, with 14 bases in between. Germline V gene lookup returns CDR1 SGHTS and CDR2 YDEGEE. This CDR3 is built from 15 residues. DNA of the CDR3: TGTGCCAGCCGCCCAATTGGCTTTAGCAATCAGCCCCAGCATTTT. It is translated as CASRPIGFSNQPQHF.

The chain combines TRBV2 with TRBJ1-1; D gene uncertain. CDR3 length: 10 residues. Germline V gene lookup returns CDR1 SNHLY and CDR2 FYNNEI. CDR3 region: CGRPGTEAFF. The CDR3 nucleotides are TGTGGCAGGCCGGGCACTGAAGCTTTCTTT.

The chain uses TRBV12-5 and TRBJ1-5; 7 bases match TRBD1. CDR1 and CDR2 from the germline V gene are LGHNT and FRNRAP. The length of the CDR3 is 16 residues. V lost 8 bases and J lost 6; bases outside the gene matches: 16. CDR3 bases: TGTGCTAGTACCTTCACGACCGGACAGGAGGTTCAGCCCCAGCATTTT. This translates into CASTFTTGQEVQPQHF.

The CDR3 nucleotides read TGTGCCAGCAGCTTGCGCCCAATACGGTACGAGCAGTACTTC. Its translation: CASSLRPIRYEQYF. V is TRBV13 and J is TRBJ2-7; no definite D call. Per germline, CDR1 PRHDT and CDR2 FYEKMQ (reference sequence). The CDR3 runs 14 residues. The V end lost 3 bases, the J end lost 4 bases, and 13 bases lay between the germline ends.

The rearrangement joins TRBV28 to TRBJ1-2, with D unclear. The CDR3 covers 13 residues. Trimming took off 3 bases at V and 3 bases at J, with 8 bases between the two ends. Germline values: CDR1 MDHEN, CDR2 SYDVKM. As DNA, the CDR3 is TGTGCCAGCAGTTTCGGAGTTGACTATGGCTACACCTTC. This codes for CASSFGVDYGYTF.

This rearrangement joins TRBV2 to TRBJ2-1, with 10 bases identical to TRBD1. Germline values: CDR1 SNHLY, CDR2 FYNNEI. The CDR3 loop spans 13 amino acids. Germline trimming cut 3 bases from V and 9 bases from J; bases unmatched to any gene: 2. CDR3 sequence: CASSETGGGEQFF. The CDR3 bases are TGTGCCAGCAGTGAGACAGGGGGCGGTGAGCAGTTCTTC.

The rearrangement uses TRBV25-1 and TRBJ2-5; D possibly corresponds to TRBD1 (6 bases). CDR1 is MGHDK, CDR2 SYGVNS, per germline. The V end lost 3 bases, the J end lost 3 bases, and 14 bases lay between the germline ends. This CDR3 comprises 15 residues. CDR3 in amino acids: CASSEWQGQKETQYF. As DNA, the CDR3 is TGTGCCAGCAGTGAGTGGCAGGGGCAGAAAGAGACCCAGTACTTC.

V is TRBV5-6 and J is TRBJ1-5; D remains unclear. The V and J ends lost 0 bases and 0 bases respectively, with 7 bases between them. Germline V gene sequence: CDR1 SGHDT, CDR2 YYEEEE. The CDR3 spans 15 residues. This CDR3 reads CASSLDSNSNQPQHF. Here the CDR3 DNA reads TGTGCCAGCAGCTTGGACAGCAATAGCAATCAGCCCCAGCATTTT.

This rearrangement joins TRBV7-9 to TRBJ2-1, with D unclear. Germline lookup yields CDR1 SEHNR and CDR2 FQNEAQ (reference sequence). Trimming took off 5 bases at V and 8 bases at J, with 13 bases between the two ends. The CDR3 is 13 amino acids. The CDR3 protein is CASSPLLAHEQFF. For the CDR3, the DNA is TGTGCCAGCAGCCCGCTCCTCGCGCATGAGCAGTTCTTC.

J is TRBJ2-3 and V is TRBV7-6, with 8 bases identical to TRBD1. The CDR3 spans 14 residues. The V and J ends lost 5 bases and 1 base, in that order; junction bases with no gene match: 2. The germline V gene has CDR1 SGHVS and CDR2 FNYEAQ. The CDR3 reads CASSKDRGTDTQYF. CDR3 DNA sequence: TGTGCCAGCAGCAAGGACAGGGGCACAGATACGCAGTATTTT.

The rearrangement joins TRBV6-6 to TRBJ1-2; no clear D gene. Trimming cost V 4 bases and J 8 bases, with 11 bases left between them. CDR1 and CDR2 (germline): MNHNY, SVGAGI (reference sequence). The CDR3 extends over 12 amino acids. The CDR3 spells CASSSGSVGYTF. The CDR3 DNA sequence: TGTGCCAGCAGTTCCGGTTCGGTGGGCTACACCTTC.